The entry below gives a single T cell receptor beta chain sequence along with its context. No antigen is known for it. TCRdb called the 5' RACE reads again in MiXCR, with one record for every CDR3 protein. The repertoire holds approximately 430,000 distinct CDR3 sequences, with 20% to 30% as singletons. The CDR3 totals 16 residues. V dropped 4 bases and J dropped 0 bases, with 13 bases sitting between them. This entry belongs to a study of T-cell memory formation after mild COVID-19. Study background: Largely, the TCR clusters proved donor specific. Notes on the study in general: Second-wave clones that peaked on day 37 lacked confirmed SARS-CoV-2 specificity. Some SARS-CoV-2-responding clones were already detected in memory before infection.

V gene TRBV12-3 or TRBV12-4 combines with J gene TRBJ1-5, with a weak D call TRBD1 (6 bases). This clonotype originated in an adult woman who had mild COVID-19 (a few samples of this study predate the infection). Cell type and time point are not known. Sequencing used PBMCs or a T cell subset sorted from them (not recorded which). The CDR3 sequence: CASSSQTGSSNQPQHF. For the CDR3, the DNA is TGTGCCAGCAGTTCCCAGACAGGTAGTAGCAATCAGCCCCAGCATTTT.